This TCR beta chain came from a study of beta chain features in type 1 diabetes. Study-wide findings and caveats: In all four CD4+ subsets, TCRB CDR3 length was significantly, moderately reduced in type 1 diabetes.

In the case of this clone: The target antigen is unknown.

The CDR3 is made up of 14 amino acids. The germline V gene encodes CDR1 LGHNA and CDR2 YNFKEQ. V lost 0 bases and J lost 6, with 9 bases in between. Isolated RNA was reverse transcribed in full, so expressed TCRB transcripts were sequenced. The data were produced by immunoSEQ multiplex PCR, yet TCRdb's version contains in-frame clones alone and is incomplete. This repertoire shows under 150,000 clones, 48% found once; its top ten account for roughly 0.42%. The receptor comes from a young man in good health. Sequencing was performed on Tregs from blood. The chain combines TRBV4-2 with TRBJ2-1; D is uncertain. CDR3 in amino acids: CASSQDDLRNEQFF. The CDR3 DNA sequence: TGTGCCAGCAGCCAAGATGATTTGCGCAATGAGCAGTTCTTC.